A selection of T cell receptor beta chains follows, all from one sample in a study of blood T cell repertoires in COVID-19. Using immunoSEQ multiplex PCR, the repertoire was profiled, and TCRdb retains in-frame clones only, with some absent. The repertoire includes about 230,000 clones, approximately 87% of them detected once, and 2% to 3% sits in the top ten. Material for sequencing was peripheral blood. These receptors were collected from a woman in her seventies with active or convalescent COVID-19. Each CDR3 is given with its conserved first and last residue.

j_call v_call cdr3_aa
TRBJ2-7 TRBV3-1/TRBV3-2 CASSSSGGRQYF
TRBJ2-5 TRBV24-1 CATSDFGSQETQYF
TRBJ1-2 TRBV24-1 CATSDGRTGGSYGYTF
TRBJ2-3 TRBV29-1 CSVVLAGSNTQYF
TRBJ2-6 TRBV28 CASRQTGANVLTF
TRBJ2-7 TRBV9 CASSLRTSGRALQSGPYEQYF
TRBJ2-7 TRBV28 CASSLYRDEQYF
TRBJ2-1 TRBV3-1/TRBV3-2 CASNGGGNDEQFF
TRBJ2-3 TRBV3-1/TRBV3-2 CASSQDKASGGPQYF
TRBJ2-7 TRBV4-1 CASSQVLSPVSYEQYF
TRBJ2-1 TRBV5-1 CASHSQGPGDEQFF
TRBJ2-1 TRBV6-2/TRBV6-3 CASSTTGFNEQFF
TRBJ2-1 TRBV10-1 CASSVGTSGYNEQFF
TRBJ2-7 TRBV11-3 CASSLQTGGAYEQYF
TRBJ1-6 TRBV30 CAWSRGRNNSPLHF
TRBJ1-4 TRBV30 CAWSVGGRANEKLFF
TRBJ2-7 TRBV10-3 CAISESRDRPYEQYF
TRBJ2-3 TRBV28 CASSSDGRLAGGATDTQYF
TRBJ1-2 TRBV7-2 CASSLGPGWEYGYTF
TRBJ1-6 TRBV6-5 CASRRQGPNSPLHF
TRBJ2-3 TRBV5-4 CASSLGSGRAATDTQYF
TRBJ1-1 TRBV5-8 CASSLRQGSKRSTEAFF
TRBJ2-5 TRBV5-4 CASSLGGSRGQETQYF
TRBJ2-7 TRBV11-2 CASSLLAGVYEQYF
TRBJ1-2 TRBV18 CASSQDSWGGYTF
TRBJ1-4 TRBV7-9 CASSLAMGRAREKLFF
TRBJ2-6 TRBV12-3/TRBV12-4 CASIPLGANVLTF
TRBJ2-7 TRBV28 CATHILSGAAGEQYF
TRBJ1-6 TRBV3-1/TRBV3-2 CAAGTGGSPLHF
TRBJ2-7 TRBV28 CASSNPGQYEQYF
TRBJ2-5 TRBV3-1/TRBV3-2 CASSQAGTSGETQYF
TRBJ2-7 TRBV3-1/TRBV3-2 CASSQRLAPYEQYF
TRBJ2-7 TRBV29-1 CSVGTPGYEQYF
TRBJ1-1 TRBV19 CASSIGTGSWTEAFF
TRBJ2-1 TRBV9 CASSPSSGAYNEQFF
TRBJ2-3 TRBV18 CASSPPTVADTQYF
TRBJ1-1 TRBV5-1 CASSFPTGNTEAFF
TRBJ1-2 TRBV7-2 CASSHDRASYGYTF
TRBJ1-2 TRBV3-1/TRBV3-2 CASSYGTGGYGYTF
TRBJ2-1 TRBV2 CASSGRTSGRSNEQFF
TRBJ2-2 TRBV30 CAWRPWGGNTGELFF
TRBJ2-2 TRBV12-3/TRBV12-4 CASSLGDTGELFF
TRBJ1-2 TRBV6-5 CASSYEGQGARYTF
TRBJ2-7 TRBV19 CASSFTGEDEQYF
TRBJ2-1 TRBV5-4 CASSLDQGRLNEQFF
TRBJ2-5 TRBV19 CASSKRNQETQYF
TRBJ1-2 TRBV19 CASSMRTGRGYTF
TRBJ1-1 TRBV6-5 CASSFNVLREGEAFF
TRBJ2-1 TRBV7-9 CASSLGLAGGGNEQFF
TRBJ2-5 TRBV5-4 CASSLYVAEETQYF
TRBJ2-2 TRBV30 CAWNRGASSGSLTGELFF
TRBJ1-5 TRBV5-1 CASSLGQGGQPQHF